The 23 T cell receptor beta chains below were found in one sample sequenced in a study of beta chain features in type 1 diabetes. Overall study findings and caveats: TCRB CDR3s were moderately but significantly shorter in Type 1 diabetes patients in all four CD4+ subsets.

The whole isolated RNA underwent reverse transcription, so sequencing captured expressed TCRB transcripts. Data came from immunoSEQ multiplex PCR; TCRdb stores just in-frame clones and leaves some out. This table has over 150,000 clones, about 9.4% appearing once. Antigens for these TCRs are unknown. The sample consisted of central memory CD4+ T cells from blood. The receptor source for this set is a young man with type 1 diabetes.

The V and J genes are TRBV7-9 and TRBJ2-1; D possibly corresponds to TRBD2 (6 bases). Germline CDR1 reads SEHNR; CDR2 reads FQNEAQ (reference sequence). Trimming took 1 base from V and 10 from J, leaving 14 bases between them. The CDR3 covers 14 residues. The CDR3 DNA follows: TGTGCCAGCAGCTTAGGGAGGGAGAAGGAGGAGCAGTTCTTC. The encoded protein is CASSLGREKEEQFF.

This clone has more than one count but fewer than ten. The chain couples TRBV4-3 to TRBJ1-1, with D unclear. V lost 4 bases to trimming and J lost 3 bases, with 12 bases between them. CDR1 LGHNA and CDR2 YSLEER come from the germline V gene. This CDR3 has 14 residues. The CDR3 reads CASSRTRIDTEAFF. The CDR3 region has the DNA TGCGCCAGCAGCCGAACCAGGATAGACACTGAAGCTTTCTTT.

This clone showed up just a few times. The chain is built from TRBV9 and TRBJ1-2; D not certain. This CDR3 spans 12 amino acids. Trimming took off 3 bases at V and 3 bases at J, with 6 bases between the two ends. CDR1 and CDR2 from the germline V gene are SGDLS and YYNGEE. The CDR3 DNA reads TGTGCCAGCAGCGGACTCGACTATGGCTACACCTTC. Translating it yields CASSGLDYGYTF.

The genes are TRBV11-3 and TRBJ1-5, with TRBD1 matching 8 bases. Germline CDR1 and CDR2: SGHNT and YENEEA. J gave up 4 bases and V 5 bases, and 10 bases lay outside the gene matches. The CDR3 runs to 16 residues. Here the CDR3 reads CASSGGGTGINQPQHF. In DNA, the CDR3 is TGTGCCAGCAGCGGAGGCGGGACAGGAATTAATCAGCCCCAGCATTTT. The variable domain in full, completed from reference TRBV11-3 and TRBJ1-5, reads EAGVVQSPRYKIIEKKQPVAFWCNPISGHNTLYWYLQNLGQGPELLIRYENEEAVDDSQLPKDRFSAERLKGVDSTLKIQPAELGDSAVYLCASSGGGTGINQPQHFGDGTRLSIL.

Only a few counts were recorded for this clone. This chain links TRBV7-8 with TRBJ2-3; possibly TRBD1 for D (6 bases). V lost 6 bases and J 3 bases, leaving 13 bases between the germline ends. Looked up from germline, CDR1 is SGHVS and CDR2 is FQNEAQ. The CDR3 is 14 amino acids. The CDR3 region is CASRANTGTDTQYF. CDR3 sequence (DNA): TGTGCCAGCAGAGCGAACACAGGGACAGATACGCAGTATTTT.

The V gene is TRBV7-2, the J gene TRBJ2-7; no firm D call. V was pared by 2 bases and J by 0 bases, with 11 bases between. The CDR3 extends over 15 amino acids. Germline loops: CDR1 SGHTA, CDR2 FQGNSA. The CDR3 DNA is TGTGCCAGCAGCTTAATTTGGCGGAGCTCCTACGAGCAGTACTTC. Protein: CASSLIWRSSYEQYF.

This clone was recorded only once. V is TRBV21-1 and J is TRBJ2-1; the table assigns TRBD1, which was not confirmed against the DNA. TRBV21-1 is classified as a pseudogene. This CDR3 is 15 amino acids long. The CDR3 sequence: CATPTGFFTYNEQFF. In DNA form, the CDR3 reads TGTGCCACCCCGACAGGGTTTTTTACCTACAATGAGCAGTTCTTC.

This clone was seen a handful of times. DNA of the CDR3: TGTGCCAGCAGCCAAGATGTAGGGGGAGTGTCTGGGGCCAACGTCCTGACTTTC. It is translated as CASSQDVGGVSGANVLTF. The chain has TRBV4-2 and TRBJ2-6; the D gene is possibly TRBD1 (6 bases). This CDR3 contains 18 residues. The germline V gene has CDR1 LGHNA and CDR2 YNFKEQ. Deletions cut 0 bases from V and 1 base from J, with 13 bases between.

In its sample, this clone was seen many times. The chain uses TRBV2 and TRBJ2-5; possibly TRBD1 for D (5 bases). The CDR3 extends over 13 amino acids. The V and J ends lost 8 bases and 2 bases respectively, with 12 bases between them. CDR1 and CDR2 (germline): SNHLY, FYNNEI. The CDR3 spells CASVGAYQETQYF. CDR3 nucleotides: TGTGCCAGCGTAGGGGCCTATCAAGAGACCCAGTACTTC.

This clone came up a few times. The chain has TRBV6-1 and TRBJ2-5; TRBD2 is a possible D gene (6 bases). The CDR3 runs to 13 residues. Germline CDR1 is MNHNS and CDR2 is SASEGT. The V end was cut by 8 bases, the J end by 0 bases, with 10 bases between. CDR3 amino acids: CASGRDYQETQYF. The CDR3 DNA sequence: TGTGCCAGCGGCCGGGACTACCAAGAGACCCAGTACTTC.

This clone showed up just a few times. CDR3 region: CASKPNRAGNIQYF. CDR3 DNA sequence: TGTGCCAGCAAGCCTAACAGGGCCGGGAACATTCAGTACTTC. The chain employs TRBV7-2 and TRBJ2-4; D is perhaps TRBD1 (6 bases). Germline CDR1 and CDR2: SGHTA and FQGNSA. The CDR3 loop spans 14 amino acids. Trimming took 7 bases from V and 7 from J, leaving 17 bases between them. The whole variable domain, filled in from reference TRBV7-2 and TRBJ2-4, reads GAGVSQSPSNKVTEKGKDVELRCDPISGHTALYWYRQSLGQGLEFLIYFQGNSAPDKSGLPSDRFSAERTGGSVSTLTIQRTQQEDSAVYLCASKPNRAGNIQYFGAGTRLSVL.

This clone has just a few counts. The chain couples TRBV18 to TRBJ2-7; TRBD1 agrees at 7 bases. There are 18 residues in the CDR3. Unmatched junction bases numbered 14, after V lost 0 bases and J lost 3 bases. The germline CDR1 and CDR2 sequences are KGHSH and LQKENI. In nucleotides, the CDR3 is TGTGCCAGCTCACCACCAATTTCTTCGGGACAGCCCCTCTACGAGCAGTACTTC. It specifies CASSPPISSGQPLYEQYF.

The sample holds a few counts of this clone. This chain links TRBV28 with TRBJ1-2; 10 bases match TRBD1. The CDR3 consists of 16 residues. Germline trimming cut 4 bases from V and 4 bases from J; bases unmatched to any gene: 9. The germline CDR1 and CDR2 sequences are MDHEN and SYDVKM. The DNA of the CDR3 is TGTGCCAGCAGTTCCCTGACAGGGGGCGCGGGCTATGGCTACACCTTC. Translation gives CASSSLTGGAGYGYTF.

This clone was counted only a few times. CDR3 sequence reads: CASSQDGQTNEKLFF. The CDR3 DNA is TGCGCCAGCAGCCAAGATGGCCAAACTAATGAAAAACTGTTTTTT. The V call is TRBV4-3, the J call TRBJ1-4; D uncertain. Germline V gene data show CDR1 as LGHNA and CDR2 as YSLEER. The CDR3 has 15 amino acids. V lost 0 bases to trimming and J lost 1 base, with 6 bases between them.

This clone appeared a few times. The chain combines TRBV9 with TRBJ2-5, with 10 bases matching TRBD2. The germline V gene encodes CDR1 SGDLS and CDR2 YYNGEE. Trimming at V came to 1 base and at J to 5 bases, leaving 8 bases not matched to a gene. The CDR3 runs 16 residues. The CDR3 sequence: CASSVSPSGGEETQYF. The CDR3 coding sequence is TGTGCCAGCAGCGTATCCCCTAGCGGGGGCGAGGAGACCCAGTACTTC.

CDR3 region: CASSQGPSYGYTF. Written as DNA, the CDR3 is TGTGCCAGCAGCCAAGGTCCTTCCTATGGCTACACCTTC. This chain links TRBV14 with TRBJ1-2; D is ambiguous. This CDR3 has 13 residues. Germline CDR1 is SGHDN and CDR2 is FVKESK. The V end was cut by 1 base, the J end by 4 bases, with 7 bases between.

This clone was observed a few times. The chain joins TRBV6-5 to TRBJ1-5, with D tentatively TRBD1 (6 bases). This CDR3 is built from 15 residues. The germline V gene has CDR1 MNHEY and CDR2 SVGAGI. With 4 bases removed from V and 2 bases from J, the gap between germline ends came to 12 bases. The CDR3 spells CASSSQGIGNQPQHF. Here the CDR3 DNA reads TGTGCCAGCAGTTCCCAGGGGATTGGCAATCAGCCCCAGCATTTT.

V gene TRBV25-1 combines with J gene TRBJ2-1, with D unresolved. CDR1 and CDR2 from the germline V gene are MGHDK and SYGVNS. The CDR3 contains 12 residues. The germline V and J ends were trimmed by 3 bases and 6 bases, with 6 bases remaining between them. The CDR3 spells CASSDRSNEQFF. CDR3 bases: TGTGCCAGCAGTGATCGGTCCAATGAGCAGTTCTTC.

V gene TRBV30 combines with J gene TRBJ1-3; no clear D gene. The CDR3 sequence is 13 residues long. Germline CDR1 GTSNPN, CDR2 SVGIG (reference sequence). The V gene lost 2 bases and the J gene lost 8 bases, with 13 bases spanning the gap. CDR3 DNA sequence: TGTGCCTGGAGTCGCCGCCGCGGGGACACCATATATTTT. This sequence encodes CAWSRRRGDTIYF. The full variable domain, rest sourced from reference TRBV30 and TRBJ1-3, is SQTIHQWPATLVQPVGSPLSLECTVEGTSNPNLYWYRQAAGRGLQLLFYSVGIGQISSEVPQNLSASRPQDRQFILSSKKLLLSDSGFYLCAWSRRRGDTIYFGEGSWLTVV.

This chain links TRBV7-9 with TRBJ2-7, with D possibly matching TRBD1 (6 bases). This CDR3 region has 13 residues. The ends were cut back, 5 bases at V and 2 bases at J, with 10 bases in the middle. Germline values: CDR1 SEHNR, CDR2 FQNEAQ (reference sequence). In DNA form, the CDR3 reads TGTGCCAGCAGCAAGAGGACAGCCTACGAGCAGTACTTC. Translating gives CASSKRTAYEQYF.

V and J are TRBV27 and TRBJ2-4; D gene unclear. Between the trimmed V and J ends, which lost 2 bases and 7 bases, there was a span of 9 bases. Looked up from germline, CDR1 is MNHEY and CDR2 is SMNVEV (reference sequence). The CDR3 consists of 13 residues. The CDR3 bases are TGTGCCAGCAGTTTAGGGCCCCCCAACATTCAGTACTTC. This gives the protein CASSLGPPNIQYF.

The V and J genes are TRBV4-2 and TRBJ2-4; 11 bases map to TRBD2. From germline, CDR1 is LGHNA and CDR2 YNFKEQ. J was trimmed by 8 bases and V by 2 bases; bases with no gene match: 14. The CDR3 extends over 18 amino acids. In DNA form, the CDR3 reads TGTGCCAGCAGCCAACTTACTAGCGGGAGAGTGGGTCGGGACATTCAGTACTTC. This translates into CASSQLTSGRVGRDIQYF.

This clone was seen only a few times. The chain carries TRBV20-1 and TRBJ2-3; 7 nucleotides line up with TRBD2. The length of the CDR3 is 11 residues. Germline V gene lookup returns CDR1 DFQATT and CDR2 SNEGSKA (reference sequence). The CDR3 DNA reads TGCAGCGGGGGGTTCACAGATACGCAGTATTTT. It is translated as CSGGFTDTQYF.